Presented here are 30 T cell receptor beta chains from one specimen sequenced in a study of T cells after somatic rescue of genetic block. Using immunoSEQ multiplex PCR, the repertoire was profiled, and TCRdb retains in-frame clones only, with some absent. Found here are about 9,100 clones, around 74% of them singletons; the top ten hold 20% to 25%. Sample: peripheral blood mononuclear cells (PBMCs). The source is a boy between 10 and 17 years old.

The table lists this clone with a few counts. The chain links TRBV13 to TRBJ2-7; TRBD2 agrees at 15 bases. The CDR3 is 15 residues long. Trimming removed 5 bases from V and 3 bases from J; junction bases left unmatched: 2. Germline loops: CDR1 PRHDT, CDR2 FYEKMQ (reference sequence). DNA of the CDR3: TGTGCCAGCAGCCCGGGACTAGCGGGGGGCTACGAGCAGTACTTC. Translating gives CASSPGLAGGYEQYF.

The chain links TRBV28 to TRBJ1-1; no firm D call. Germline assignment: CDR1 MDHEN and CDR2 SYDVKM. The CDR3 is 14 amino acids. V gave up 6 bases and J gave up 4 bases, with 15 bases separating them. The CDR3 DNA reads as TGTGCCAGCAGCCGCGGCCTGGGGAGCACTGAAGCTTTCTTT. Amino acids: CASSRGLGSTEAFF.

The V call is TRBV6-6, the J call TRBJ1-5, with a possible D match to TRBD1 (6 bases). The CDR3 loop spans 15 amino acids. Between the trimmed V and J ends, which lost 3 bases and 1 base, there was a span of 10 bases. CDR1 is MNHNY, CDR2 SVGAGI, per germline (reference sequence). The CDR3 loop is CASSYVGASNQPQHF. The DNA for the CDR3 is TGTGCCAGCAGTTATGTGGGGGCCAGCAATCAGCCCCAGCATTTT.

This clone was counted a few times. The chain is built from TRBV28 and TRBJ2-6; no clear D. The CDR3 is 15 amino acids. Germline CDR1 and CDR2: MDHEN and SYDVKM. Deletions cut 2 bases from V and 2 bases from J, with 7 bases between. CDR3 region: CASSLLRTGANVLTF. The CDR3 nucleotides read TGTGCCAGCAGTTTACTGAGAACTGGGGCCAACGTCCTGACTTTC.

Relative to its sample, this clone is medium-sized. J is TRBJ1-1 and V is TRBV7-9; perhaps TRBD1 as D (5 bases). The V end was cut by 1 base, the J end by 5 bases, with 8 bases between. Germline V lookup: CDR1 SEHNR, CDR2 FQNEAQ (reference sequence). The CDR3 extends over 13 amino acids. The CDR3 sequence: CASSLGGRTEAFF. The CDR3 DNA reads TGTGCCAGCAGCTTAGGGGGGAGGACTGAAGCTTTCTTT.

CDR3 region: CASSPAQGDRTGYGYTF. The CDR3 DNA reads TGTGCCAGCTCACCCGCCCAGGGCGACAGGACTGGGTATGGCTACACCTTC. The chain couples TRBV18 to TRBJ1-2, with D maybe TRBD1 (6 bases). Germline CDR1 reads KGHSH; CDR2 reads LQKENI. V was shortened by 3 bases and J by 5 bases, with 22 bases between the two germline ends. The CDR3 has 17 residues.

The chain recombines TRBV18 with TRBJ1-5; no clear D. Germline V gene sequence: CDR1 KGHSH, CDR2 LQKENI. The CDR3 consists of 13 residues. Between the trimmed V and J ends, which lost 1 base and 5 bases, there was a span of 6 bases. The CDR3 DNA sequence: TGTGCCAGCTCACCACAGGGAGATCAGCCCCAGCATTTT. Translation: CASSPQGDQPQHF. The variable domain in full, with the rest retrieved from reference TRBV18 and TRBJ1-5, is NAGVMQNPRHLVRRRGQEARLRCSPMKGHSHVYWYRQLPEEGLKFMVYLQKENIIDESGMPKERFSAEFPKEGPSILRIQQVVRGDSAAYFCASSPQGDQPQHFGDGTRLSIL.

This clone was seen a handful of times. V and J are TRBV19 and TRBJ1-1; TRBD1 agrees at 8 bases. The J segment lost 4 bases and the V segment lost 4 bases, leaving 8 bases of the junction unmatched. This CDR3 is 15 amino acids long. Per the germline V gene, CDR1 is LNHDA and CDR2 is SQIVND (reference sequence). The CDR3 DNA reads TGTGCCAGTAGTACCTCCCGGACAGGGCGCACTGAAGCTTTCTTT. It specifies CASSTSRTGRTEAFF.

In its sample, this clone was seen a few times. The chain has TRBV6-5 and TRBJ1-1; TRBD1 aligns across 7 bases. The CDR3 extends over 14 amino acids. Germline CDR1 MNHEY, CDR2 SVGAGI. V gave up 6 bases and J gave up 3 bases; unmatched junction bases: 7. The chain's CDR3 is CASRPGQVDTEAFF. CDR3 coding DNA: TGTGCCAGCAGGCCCGGACAGGTAGACACTGAAGCTTTCTTT.

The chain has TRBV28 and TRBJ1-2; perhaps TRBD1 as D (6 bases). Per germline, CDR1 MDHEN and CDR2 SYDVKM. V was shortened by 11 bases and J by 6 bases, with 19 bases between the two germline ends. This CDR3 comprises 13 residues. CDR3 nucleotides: TGTGCCGTTATGTGGCAGGGGCGCGATGGCTACACCTTC. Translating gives CAVMWQGRDGYTF.

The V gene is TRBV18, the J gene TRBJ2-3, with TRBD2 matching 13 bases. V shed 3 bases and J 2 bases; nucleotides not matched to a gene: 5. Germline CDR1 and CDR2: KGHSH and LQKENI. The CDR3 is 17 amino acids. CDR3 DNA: TGTGCCAGCTCACCGAGGACTAGCGGGAGTTTCACAGATACGCAGTATTTT. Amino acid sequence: CASSPRTSGSFTDTQYF.

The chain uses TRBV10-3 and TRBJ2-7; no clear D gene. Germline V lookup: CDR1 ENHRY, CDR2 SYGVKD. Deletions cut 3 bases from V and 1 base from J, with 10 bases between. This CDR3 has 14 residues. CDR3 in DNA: TGTGCCATCAGTGACCCGGACCCGTCCTACGAGCAGTACTTC. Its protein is CAISDPDPSYEQYF.

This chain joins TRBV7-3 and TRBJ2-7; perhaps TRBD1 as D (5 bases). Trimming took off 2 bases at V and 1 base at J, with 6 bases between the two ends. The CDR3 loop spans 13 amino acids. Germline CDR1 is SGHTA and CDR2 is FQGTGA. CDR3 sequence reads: CASSLSGSYEQYF. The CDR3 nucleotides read TGTGCCAGCAGCTTATCAGGGTCCTACGAGCAGTACTTC.

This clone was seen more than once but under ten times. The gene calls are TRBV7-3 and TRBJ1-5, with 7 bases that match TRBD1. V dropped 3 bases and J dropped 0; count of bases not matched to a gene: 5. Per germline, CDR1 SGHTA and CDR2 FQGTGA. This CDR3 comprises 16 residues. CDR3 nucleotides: TGTGCCAGCAGCTTCACAGGGGACCATAGCAATCAGCCCCAGCATTTT. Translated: CASSFTGDHSNQPQHF.

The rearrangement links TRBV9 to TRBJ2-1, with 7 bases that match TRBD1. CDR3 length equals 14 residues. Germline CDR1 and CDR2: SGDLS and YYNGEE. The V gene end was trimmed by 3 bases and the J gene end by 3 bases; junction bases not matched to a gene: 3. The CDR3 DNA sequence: TGTGCCAGCAGCGCCCGGGACAGCTACAATGAGCAGTTCTTC. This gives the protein CASSARDSYNEQFF.

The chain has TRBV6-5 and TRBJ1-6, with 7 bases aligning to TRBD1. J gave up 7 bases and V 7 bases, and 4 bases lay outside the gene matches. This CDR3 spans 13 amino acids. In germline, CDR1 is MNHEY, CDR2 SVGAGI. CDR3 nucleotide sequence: TGTGCCAGCACTAGGGGGCGGAATTCACCCCTCCACTTT. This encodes CASTRGRNSPLHF.

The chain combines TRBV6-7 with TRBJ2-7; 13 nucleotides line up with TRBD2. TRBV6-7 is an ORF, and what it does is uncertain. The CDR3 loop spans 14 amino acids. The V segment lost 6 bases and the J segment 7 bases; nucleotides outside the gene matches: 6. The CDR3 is CASRFPGLAGEQYF. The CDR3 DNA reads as TGTGCCAGCAGATTTCCGGGACTAGCGGGAGAGCAGTACTTC.

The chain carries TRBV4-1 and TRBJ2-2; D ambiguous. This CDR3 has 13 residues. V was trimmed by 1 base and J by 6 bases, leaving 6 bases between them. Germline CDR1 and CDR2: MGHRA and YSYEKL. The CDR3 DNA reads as TGCGCCAGCAGCCAAGGGTACGCCGGGGAGCTGTTTTTT. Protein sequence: CASSQGYAGELFF.

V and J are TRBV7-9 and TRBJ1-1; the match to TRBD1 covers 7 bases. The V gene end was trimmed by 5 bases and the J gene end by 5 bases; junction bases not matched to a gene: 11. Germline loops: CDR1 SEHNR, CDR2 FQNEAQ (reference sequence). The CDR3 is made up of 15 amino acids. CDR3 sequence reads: CASSPGQAADTEAFF. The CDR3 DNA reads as TGTGCCAGCAGCCCAGGACAGGCTGCGGATACTGAAGCTTTCTTT.

The CDR3 DNA sequence: TGTGCCAGCAGTTACTCGCGGCGGGGACCCACAGATACGCAGTATTTT. Translated, it gives CASSYSRRGPTDTQYF. The chain links TRBV6-6 to TRBJ2-3, with a tentative D call TRBD2 (6 bases). This CDR3 has 16 residues. V lost 0 bases to trimming and J lost 2 bases, with 12 bases between them. Per germline, CDR1 MNHNY and CDR2 SVGAGI (reference sequence).

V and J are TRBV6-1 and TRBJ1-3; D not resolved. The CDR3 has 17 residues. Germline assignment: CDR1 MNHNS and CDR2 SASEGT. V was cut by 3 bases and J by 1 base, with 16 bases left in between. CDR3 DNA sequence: TGTGCCAGCAGTGAGATAAGGGCAGGTGGATCTGGAAACACCATATATTTT. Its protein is CASSEIRAGGSGNTIYF.

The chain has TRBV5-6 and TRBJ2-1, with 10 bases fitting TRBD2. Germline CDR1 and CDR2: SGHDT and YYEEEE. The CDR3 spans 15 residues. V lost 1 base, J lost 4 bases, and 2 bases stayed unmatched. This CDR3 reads CASSLLLAGYNEQFF. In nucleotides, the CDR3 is TGTGCCAGCAGCTTGCTACTAGCGGGATACAATGAGCAGTTCTTC.

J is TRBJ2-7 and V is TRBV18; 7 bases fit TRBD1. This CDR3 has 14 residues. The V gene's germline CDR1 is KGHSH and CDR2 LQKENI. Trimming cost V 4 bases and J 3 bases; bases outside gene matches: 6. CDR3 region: CASSRRDSLYEQYF. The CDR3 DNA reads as TGTGCCAGCTCACGCCGGGACAGCCTCTACGAGCAGTACTTC.

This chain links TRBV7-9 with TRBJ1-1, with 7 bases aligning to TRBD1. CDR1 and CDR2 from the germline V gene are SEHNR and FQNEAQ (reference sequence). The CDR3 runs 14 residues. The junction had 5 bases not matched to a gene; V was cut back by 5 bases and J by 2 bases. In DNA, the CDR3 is TGTGCCAGCAGCCTCCGGGACAGCAACACTGAAGCTTTCTTT. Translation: CASSLRDSNTEAFF.

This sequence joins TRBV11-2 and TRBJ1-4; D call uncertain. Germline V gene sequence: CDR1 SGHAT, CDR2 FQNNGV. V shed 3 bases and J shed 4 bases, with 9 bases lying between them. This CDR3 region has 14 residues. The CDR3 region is CASSFAGRNEKLFF. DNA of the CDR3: TGTGCCAGCAGCTTCGCAGGACGTAATGAAAAACTGTTTTTT.

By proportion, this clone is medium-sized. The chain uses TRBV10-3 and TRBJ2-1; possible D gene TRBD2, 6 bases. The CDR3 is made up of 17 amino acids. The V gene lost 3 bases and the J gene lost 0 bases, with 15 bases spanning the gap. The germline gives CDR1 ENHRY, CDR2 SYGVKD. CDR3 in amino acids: CAISEPFSGSSYNEQFF. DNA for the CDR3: TGTGCCATCAGTGAACCCTTTAGCGGCAGCTCCTACAATGAGCAGTTCTTC.

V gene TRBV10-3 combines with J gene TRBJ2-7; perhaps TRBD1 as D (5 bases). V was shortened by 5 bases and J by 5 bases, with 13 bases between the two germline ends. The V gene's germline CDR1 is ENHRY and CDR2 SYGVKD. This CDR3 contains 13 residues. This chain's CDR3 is CAISPQQVHEQYF. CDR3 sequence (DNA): TGTGCCATCAGTCCCCAACAGGTCCACGAGCAGTACTTC.

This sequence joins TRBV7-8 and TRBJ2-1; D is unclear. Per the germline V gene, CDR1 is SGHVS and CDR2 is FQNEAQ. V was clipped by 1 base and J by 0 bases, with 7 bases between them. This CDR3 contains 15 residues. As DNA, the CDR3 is TGTGCCAGCAGCTTAGGGGTAAGCTCCTACAATGAGCAGTTCTTC. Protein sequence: CASSLGVSSYNEQFF.

The CDR3 loop reads CASSPVFTSLSYEQYF. In DNA, the CDR3 is TGTGCCAGCTCACCGGTCTTCACTAGCCTCTCCTACGAGCAGTACTTC. The genes are TRBV18 and TRBJ2-5; possible D gene TRBD2, 6 bases. TRBJ2-7 matches the DNA end more closely, so the J call is doubtful. This CDR3 has 16 amino acids. Germline V gives CDR1 KGHSH, CDR2 LQKENI.

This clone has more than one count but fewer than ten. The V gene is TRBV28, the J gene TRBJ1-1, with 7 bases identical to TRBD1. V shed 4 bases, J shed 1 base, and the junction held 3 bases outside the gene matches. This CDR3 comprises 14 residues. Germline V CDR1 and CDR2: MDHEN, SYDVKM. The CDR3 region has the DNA TGTGCCAGCAGTTCCGACAGGGCGAACACTGAAGCTTTCTTT. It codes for CASSSDRANTEAFF.